This TCR beta chain originates from a study of T-cell reconstitution after alpha-beta-depleted transplantation in children. The table lists this clonotype with a few counts. Its antigen is unknown. The V gene's germline CDR1 is DFQATT and CDR2 SNEGSKA (reference sequence). This CDR3 has 13 residues. Trimming took 6 bases from V and 2 from J, leaving 14 bases between them. Preparation of the TCRbeta library used unique molecular identifiers. Each CDR3 protein is one row after TCRdb ran MiXCR on the PCR reads. The table records approximately 300,000 distinct CDR3 sequences, approximately 7.3% of them present only once. Whole-study results and caveats: Elevated TCRbeta diversity at day 60 was traced, in some patients, to surviving recipient T cells and thymic progenitors. Newly produced T cells mostly accounted for T-cell counts and diversity one year post-transplant. Reports say that about two months after transplant, the alpha-beta T cells came out of several hundred graft clones that had expanded.

J is TRBJ2-7 and V is TRBV20-1, with D possibly TRBD2 on 5 matching bases. The sample here was peripheral blood, taken 360 days after TCRalphabeta/CD19-depleted stem cell transplant. This receptor was taken from a female patient younger than 10 who had a stem cell transplant for Fanconi anemia, so the T cells may come from the graft donor. The CDR3 sequence: CSATLRVPYEQYF. CDR3 DNA sequence: TGCAGTGCAACGTTGCGGGTACCCTACGAGCAGTACTTC.